A selection of T cell receptor beta chains follows, all from one sample in a study of Ad26.COV2.S vaccination and SARS-CoV-2 variants. Assay: immunoSEQ multiplex PCR; the TCRdb copy retains only in-frame clones and omits some. The sample includes around 350,000 clones, around 90% of them seen just once. Sequenced here: peripheral blood, sampled after recovery from COVID-19. The receptors originated from a human donor who had recovered from COVID-19. CDR3s include the opening cysteine and the closing phenylalanine or tryptophan. D genes are given only for firm matches. The size entry is marked missing in some rows and otherwise reads once, few, many or a size class.

v_call: TRBV5-1; clone_size: NA; d_call: NA; j_call: TRBJ2-7; cdr3_nt: TGCGCCAGCAGCCGTCAACAGGGCCCCTCCTACGAGCAGTACTTC; cdr3_aa: CASSRQQGPSYEQYF
v_call: TRBV10-2; clone_size: NA; d_call: TRBD1; j_call: TRBJ2-7; cdr3_nt: TGCGCCACCCGACCCCGGGACAGGTCCTACGAGCAGTACTTC; cdr3_aa: CATRPRDRSYEQYF
v_call: TRBV6-1; clone_size: NA; d_call: NA; j_call: TRBJ1-4; cdr3_nt: TGTGCCAGCAGTGAATTCTTCACAACTAATGAAAAACTGTTTTTT; cdr3_aa: CASSEFFTTNEKLFF
v_call: TRBV25-1; clone_size: NA; d_call: NA; j_call: TRBJ1-2; cdr3_nt: TGTGCCAGTTCCGGACAGCCTAACTATGGCTACACCTTC; cdr3_aa: CASSGQPNYGYTF
v_call: TRBV20-1; clone_size: NA; d_call: NA; j_call: TRBJ2-3; cdr3_nt: TGCAGTGCTAGTCGTGGCCTCCGCGGAGATACGCAGTATTTT; cdr3_aa: CSASRGLRGDTQYF
v_call: TRBV5-1; clone_size: NA; d_call: TRBD2; j_call: TRBJ2-3; cdr3_nt: TGCGCCAGCAGCTTGAGCGGGGGGAGCACAGATACGCAGTATTTT; cdr3_aa: CASSLSGGSTDTQYF
v_call: TRBV9; clone_size: NA; d_call: TRBD1; j_call: TRBJ2-2; cdr3_nt: TGTGCCAGCAGCGTAGGAGGGACAGGGTCCACCGGGGAGCTGTTTTTT; cdr3_aa: CASSVGGTGSTGELFF
v_call: TRBV5-1; clone_size: once; d_call: TRBD1; j_call: TRBJ1-5; cdr3_nt: TGCGCCAGCAGCTCCGAACCCCTGACAGGGGGCGGCTCGCCTCAGCCCCAGCATTTT; cdr3_aa: CASSSEPLTGGGSPQPQHF
v_call: TRBV7-9; clone_size: NA; d_call: NA; j_call: TRBJ2-5; cdr3_nt: TGTGCCAGCAGCTTAGCGCAGGGTCAAGAGACCCAGTACTTC; cdr3_aa: CASSLAQGQETQYF
v_call: TRBV13; clone_size: NA; d_call: NA; j_call: TRBJ2-7; cdr3_nt: TGTGCCAGCAGCTTAATCGAGGGGACCTCCTACGAGCAGTACTTC; cdr3_aa: CASSLIEGTSYEQYF
v_call: TRBV29-1; clone_size: once; d_call: NA; j_call: TRBJ1-2; cdr3_nt: TGCAGCGTTGATAGTGCTAACTATGGCTACACCTTC; cdr3_aa: CSVDSANYGYTF
v_call: TRBV6-5; clone_size: NA; d_call: TRBD1; j_call: TRBJ1-2; cdr3_nt: TGTGCCAGCAGTAGACAGGGTTGGGGCTACACCTTC; cdr3_aa: CASSRQGWGYTF
v_call: TRBV15; clone_size: NA; d_call: TRBD1; j_call: TRBJ2-5; cdr3_nt: TGTGCCACCAGCACCCAGGGGGACCAAGAGACCCAGTACTTC; cdr3_aa: CATSTQGDQETQYF
v_call: TRBV4-1; clone_size: NA; d_call: NA; j_call: TRBJ2-1; cdr3_nt: TGCGCCAGCAGCCAAGATCCGGCTAGCTCTGGTGAGCAGTTCTTC; cdr3_aa: CASSQDPASSGEQFF
v_call: TRBV6-5; clone_size: NA; d_call: NA; j_call: TRBJ1-1; cdr3_nt: TGTGCCAGCAGTTATGGACAGCTGAACACTGAAGCTTTCTTT; cdr3_aa: CASSYGQLNTEAFF
v_call: TRBV29-1; clone_size: NA; d_call: NA; j_call: TRBJ2-7; cdr3_nt: TGCAGCGTTGGGGCTAGCGTGTACGAGCAGTACTTC; cdr3_aa: CSVGASVYEQYF
v_call: TRBV10-3; clone_size: NA; d_call: NA; j_call: TRBJ2-5; cdr3_nt: TGTGCCATCAGTGAGTCCTACCGGGACCAAGAGACCCAGTACTTC; cdr3_aa: CAISESYRDQETQYF
v_call: TRBV7-9; clone_size: NA; d_call: NA; j_call: TRBJ1-4; cdr3_nt: TGTGCCAGCCAAGAGGGCTATACTAATGAAAAACTGTTTTTT; cdr3_aa: CASQEGYTNEKLFF
v_call: TRBV9; clone_size: NA; d_call: TRBD2; j_call: TRBJ2-3; cdr3_nt: TGTGCCAGCAGCGCGACCAGCGGGGGGCTCACAGATACGCAGTATTTT; cdr3_aa: CASSATSGGLTDTQYF
v_call: TRBV29-1; clone_size: NA; d_call: TRBD2; j_call: TRBJ2-5; cdr3_nt: TGCAGCGAACTAAGACTAGCGGCTTTTGGAGGGCTGACTCAAGAGACCCAGTACTTC; cdr3_aa: CSELRLAAFGGLTQETQYF
v_call: TRBV7-9; clone_size: NA; d_call: NA; j_call: TRBJ1-1; cdr3_nt: TGTGCCAGCAGCTCGACCGGGGCTGAAGCTTTCTTT; cdr3_aa: CASSSTGAEAFF
v_call: TRBV28; clone_size: few; d_call: TRBD1; j_call: TRBJ2-2; cdr3_nt: TGTGCCAGCAGTACAGGGGATATTGAAACCGGGGAGCTGTTTTTT; cdr3_aa: CASSTGDIETGELFF
v_call: TRBV6-2/TRBV6-3; clone_size: NA; d_call: NA; j_call: TRBJ1-2; cdr3_nt: TGTGCCAGCAGTTACCTGGACAGATCTGGCTACACCTTC; cdr3_aa: CASSYLDRSGYTF
v_call: TRBV18; clone_size: once; d_call: TRBD1; j_call: TRBJ2-7; cdr3_nt: TGTGCCAGCTCACCATGGGGACAGAGCTCCTACGAGCAGTACTTC; cdr3_aa: CASSPWGQSSYEQYF
v_call: TRBV9; clone_size: NA; d_call: NA; j_call: TRBJ2-7; cdr3_nt: TGTGCCAGCAGCCCCGATGAGCTAGAGCAGTACTTC; cdr3_aa: CASSPDELEQYF
v_call: TRBV12-3/TRBV12-4; clone_size: NA; d_call: NA; j_call: TRBJ2-7; cdr3_nt: TGTGCCAGCAGTCTGGAGGGTACCCACGAGCAGTACTTC; cdr3_aa: CASSLEGTHEQYF
v_call: TRBV7-8; clone_size: NA; d_call: NA; j_call: TRBJ1-1; cdr3_nt: TGTGCCAGCAGCTTAGCAGGGAACACTGAAGCTTTCTTT; cdr3_aa: CASSLAGNTEAFF
v_call: TRBV11-2; clone_size: NA; d_call: NA; j_call: TRBJ2-2; cdr3_nt: TGTGCCAGCAGCTTCTCAGTCACAGGACCAAACACCGGGGAGCTGTTTTTT; cdr3_aa: CASSFSVTGPNTGELFF
v_call: TRBV27; clone_size: NA; d_call: NA; j_call: TRBJ1-2; cdr3_nt: TGTGCCAGCAGTTTTATACCCCCGACAATGGGAGGCTACACCTTC; cdr3_aa: CASSFIPPTMGGYTF
v_call: TRBV19; clone_size: NA; d_call: NA; j_call: TRBJ1-2; cdr3_nt: TGTGCCAGTAGTCTAGGGGACGTACGCTATGGCTACACCTTC; cdr3_aa: CASSLGDVRYGYTF
v_call: TRBV7-9; clone_size: NA; d_call: NA; j_call: TRBJ2-7; cdr3_nt: TGTGCCAGCAGCTTAGCGGGGCTCGAGCAGTACTTC; cdr3_aa: CASSLAGLEQYF
v_call: TRBV7-9; clone_size: NA; d_call: TRBD1; j_call: TRBJ1-4; cdr3_nt: TGTGCCAGCAGCTTTCGGGGACAGGGAGATGAAAAACTGTTTTTT; cdr3_aa: CASSFRGQGDEKLFF
v_call: TRBV7-9; clone_size: NA; d_call: TRBD2; j_call: TRBJ2-1; cdr3_nt: TGTGCCAGCAGCTTAGAAGGGCGGGGGGCTGGTGAGCAGTTCTTC; cdr3_aa: CASSLEGRGAGEQFF
v_call: TRBV6-1; clone_size: NA; d_call: NA; j_call: TRBJ2-1; cdr3_nt: TGTGCCAGCAGTCAGCCCGGGGGTTCCTACAATGAGCAGTTCTTC; cdr3_aa: CASSQPGGSYNEQFF
v_call: TRBV6-5; clone_size: NA; d_call: NA; j_call: TRBJ1-2; cdr3_nt: TGTGCCAGCAGTTATGGGGGGTCAGGAGGTTATGGCTACACCTTC; cdr3_aa: CASSYGGSGGYGYTF
v_call: TRBV3-1/TRBV3-2; clone_size: NA; d_call: TRBD1; j_call: TRBJ2-3; cdr3_nt: TGTGCCAGCAGCCGAGGACAGGGTAGGGCAGATACGCAGTATTTT; cdr3_aa: CASSRGQGRADTQYF
v_call: TRBV14; clone_size: NA; d_call: NA; j_call: TRBJ2-3; cdr3_nt: TGTGCCAGCAGCCAAGATTTTGGCCCCGCCCGCACAGATACGCAGTATTTT; cdr3_aa: CASSQDFGPARTDTQYF
v_call: TRBV11-2; clone_size: NA; d_call: NA; j_call: TRBJ1-6; cdr3_nt: TGTGCCAGCAGCTTAGGCCGCTCCTATAATTCACCCCTCCACTTT; cdr3_aa: CASSLGRSYNSPLHF
v_call: TRBV6-5; clone_size: NA; d_call: NA; j_call: TRBJ2-6; cdr3_nt: TGTGCCAGCAGTTACCGATCATCTGGGGCCAACGTCCTGACTTTC; cdr3_aa: CASSYRSSGANVLTF
v_call: TRBV7-2; clone_size: NA; d_call: TRBD2; j_call: TRBJ2-2; cdr3_nt: TGTGCCAGCAGCGCCAGACTAGCGACCGGGGAGCTGTTTTTT; cdr3_aa: CASSARLATGELFF
v_call: TRBV18; clone_size: NA; d_call: NA; j_call: TRBJ2-7; cdr3_nt: TGTGCCAGCTCGCCCACAGGCCAGTTCTGGGAGCAGTACTTC; cdr3_aa: CASSPTGQFWEQYF
v_call: TRBV25-1; clone_size: NA; d_call: NA; j_call: TRBJ2-4; cdr3_nt: TGTGCCAGCAGTGACTCCAACCCCGGGATGGACATTCAGTACTTC; cdr3_aa: CASSDSNPGMDIQYF
v_call: TRBV6-5; clone_size: NA; d_call: NA; j_call: TRBJ1-1; cdr3_nt: TGTGCCAGCAGTTACTTCGGAGGGGCTACCAACACTGAAGCTTTCTTT; cdr3_aa: CASSYFGGATNTEAFF
v_call: TRBV5-1; clone_size: NA; d_call: NA; j_call: TRBJ1-4; cdr3_nt: TGCGCCAGCAGACGGAACAGGGAAAATGAAAAACTGTTTTTT; cdr3_aa: CASRRNRENEKLFF
v_call: TRBV5-5; clone_size: NA; d_call: NA; j_call: TRBJ1-4; cdr3_nt: TGTGCCAGCAGCCGGAGGACGGGGAATGAAAAACTGTTTTTT; cdr3_aa: CASSRRTGNEKLFF
v_call: TRBV27; clone_size: NA; d_call: NA; j_call: TRBJ2-3; cdr3_nt: TGTGCCAGCAGTGAACCGAACGTAGATACGCAGTATTTT; cdr3_aa: CASSEPNVDTQYF
v_call: TRBV5-1; clone_size: NA; d_call: TRBD1; j_call: TRBJ2-2; cdr3_nt: TGCGCCAGCAGCCCACGGACAGGCGACACCGGGGAGCTGTTTTTT; cdr3_aa: CASSPRTGDTGELFF
v_call: TRBV4-2; clone_size: NA; d_call: TRBD1; j_call: TRBJ2-7; cdr3_nt: TGTGCCAGCAGCCCCTTGGGACAGGGTAGTAACGAGCAGTACTTC; cdr3_aa: CASSPLGQGSNEQYF
v_call: TRBV7-6; clone_size: few; d_call: NA; j_call: TRBJ2-7; cdr3_nt: TGTGCCAGCAGGCCTCAACTCGGACAGAACTCCTACGAGCAGTACTTC; cdr3_aa: CASRPQLGQNSYEQYF
v_call: TRBV6-5; clone_size: NA; d_call: TRBD1; j_call: TRBJ1-6; cdr3_nt: TGTGCCAGCAGGACGACAGGGATCTATAATTCACCCCTCCACTTT; cdr3_aa: CASRTTGIYNSPLHF
v_call: TRBV10-2; clone_size: NA; d_call: TRBD2; j_call: TRBJ2-1; cdr3_nt: TGCGCCAGCACCCGATTGACTAGCGGGGAAAACAATGAGCAGTTCTTC; cdr3_aa: CASTRLTSGENNEQFF
v_call: TRBV7-9; clone_size: once; d_call: NA; j_call: TRBJ1-1; cdr3_nt: TGTGCCAGCAGCTTAGGGGGTATTGAAGCTTTCTTT; cdr3_aa: CASSLGGIEAFF
v_call: TRBV10-3; clone_size: NA; d_call: NA; j_call: TRBJ1-5; cdr3_nt: TGTGCCACCCAGTTAGGGGCAGGTCAGCCCCAGCATTTT; cdr3_aa: CATQLGAGQPQHF
v_call: TRBV11-1; clone_size: NA; d_call: NA; j_call: TRBJ2-1; cdr3_nt: TGTGCCAGCAGCCTCCTCCGTGGGGGGGCTTGGAATGAGCAGTTCTTC; cdr3_aa: CASSLLRGGAWNEQFF
v_call: TRBV11-2; clone_size: NA; d_call: NA; j_call: TRBJ1-4; cdr3_nt: TGTGCCAGCAGCTTATTCCGAGGGGCTAACGAAAAACTGTTTTTT; cdr3_aa: CASSLFRGANEKLFF
v_call: TRBV5-1; clone_size: NA; d_call: NA; j_call: TRBJ2-7; cdr3_nt: TGCGCCAGCAGCTTGGCCAGCACCGAGCAGTACTTC; cdr3_aa: CASSLASTEQYF
v_call: TRBV6-2/TRBV6-3; clone_size: NA; d_call: TRBD1; j_call: TRBJ1-2; cdr3_nt: TGTGCCAGCAGTCCCTGGGACAGCTATGGCTACACCTTC; cdr3_aa: CASSPWDSYGYTF